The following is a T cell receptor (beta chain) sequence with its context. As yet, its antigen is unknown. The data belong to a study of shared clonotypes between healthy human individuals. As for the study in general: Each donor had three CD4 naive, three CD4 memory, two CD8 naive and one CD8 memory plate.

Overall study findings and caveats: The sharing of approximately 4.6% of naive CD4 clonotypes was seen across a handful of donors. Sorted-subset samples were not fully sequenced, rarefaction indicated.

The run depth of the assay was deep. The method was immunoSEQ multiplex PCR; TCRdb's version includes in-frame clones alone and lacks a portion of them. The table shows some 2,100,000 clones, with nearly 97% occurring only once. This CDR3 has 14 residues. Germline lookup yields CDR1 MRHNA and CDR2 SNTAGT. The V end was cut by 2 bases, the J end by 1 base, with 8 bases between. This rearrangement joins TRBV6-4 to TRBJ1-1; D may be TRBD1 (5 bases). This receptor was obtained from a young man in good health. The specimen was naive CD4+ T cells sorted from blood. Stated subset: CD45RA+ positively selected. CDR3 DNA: TGTGCCAGCAGTGACAGGGACTCGAACACTGAAGCTTTCTTT. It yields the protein CASSDRDSNTEAFF.